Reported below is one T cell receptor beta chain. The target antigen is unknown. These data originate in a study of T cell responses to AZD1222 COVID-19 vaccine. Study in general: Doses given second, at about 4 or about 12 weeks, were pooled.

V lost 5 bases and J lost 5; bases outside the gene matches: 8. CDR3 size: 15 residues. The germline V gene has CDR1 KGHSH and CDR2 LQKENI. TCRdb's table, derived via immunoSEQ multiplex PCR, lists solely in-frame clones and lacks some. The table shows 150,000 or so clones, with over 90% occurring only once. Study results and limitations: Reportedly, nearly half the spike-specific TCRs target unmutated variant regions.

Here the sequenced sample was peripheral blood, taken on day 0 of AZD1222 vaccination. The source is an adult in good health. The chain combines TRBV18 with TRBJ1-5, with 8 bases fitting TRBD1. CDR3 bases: TGTGCCAGCTCATTTGGACAGGGCGGGGATCAGCCCCAGCATTTT. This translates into CASSFGQGGDQPQHF.